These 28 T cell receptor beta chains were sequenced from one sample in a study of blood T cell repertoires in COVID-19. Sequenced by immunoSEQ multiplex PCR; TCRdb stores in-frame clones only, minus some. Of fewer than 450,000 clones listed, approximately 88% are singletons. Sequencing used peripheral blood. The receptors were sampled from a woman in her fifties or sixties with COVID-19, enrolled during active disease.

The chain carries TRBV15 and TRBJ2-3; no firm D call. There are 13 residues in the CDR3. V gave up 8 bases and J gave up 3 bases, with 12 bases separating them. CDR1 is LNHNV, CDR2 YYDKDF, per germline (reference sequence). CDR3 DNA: TGTGCCACCCGCCCCCCCGGGACAGATACGCAGTATTTT. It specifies CATRPPGTDTQYF.

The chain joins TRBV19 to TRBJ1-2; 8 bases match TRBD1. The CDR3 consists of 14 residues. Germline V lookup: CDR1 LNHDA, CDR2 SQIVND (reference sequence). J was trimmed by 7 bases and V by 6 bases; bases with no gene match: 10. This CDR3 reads CASRTGQVLGGYTF. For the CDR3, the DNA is TGTGCCAGTAGGACGGGACAGGTTTTGGGTGGCTACACCTTC.

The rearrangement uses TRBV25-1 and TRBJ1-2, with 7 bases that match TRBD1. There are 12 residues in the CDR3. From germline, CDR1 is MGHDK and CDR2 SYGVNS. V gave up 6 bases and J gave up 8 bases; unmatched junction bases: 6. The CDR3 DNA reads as TGTGCCAGCAGCTGGACAGGATACGGCTACACCTTC. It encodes CASSWTGYGYTF.

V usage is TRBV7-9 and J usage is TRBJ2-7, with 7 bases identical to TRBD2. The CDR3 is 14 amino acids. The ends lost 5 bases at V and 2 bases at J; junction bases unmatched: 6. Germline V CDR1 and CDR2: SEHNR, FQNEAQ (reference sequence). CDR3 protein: CASSPSGDTYEQYF. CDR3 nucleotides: TGTGCCAGCAGCCCGAGCGGGGATACCTACGAGCAGTACTTC.

CDR3 loop: CAWSEIDRGQQYF. The CDR3 DNA follows: TGTGCCTGGAGCGAAATCGACAGGGGGCAACAGTACTTC. The chain links TRBV30 to TRBJ2-5; 10 bases match TRBD1. V lost 3 bases, J lost 11 bases, and 9 bases stayed unmatched. The germline V gene encodes CDR1 GTSNPN and CDR2 SVGIG (reference sequence). The CDR3 consists of 13 residues.

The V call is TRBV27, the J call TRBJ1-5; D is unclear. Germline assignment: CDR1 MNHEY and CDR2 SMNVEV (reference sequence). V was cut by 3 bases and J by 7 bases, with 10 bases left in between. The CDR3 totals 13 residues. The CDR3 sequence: CASSFRLGQPQHF. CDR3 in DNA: TGTGCCAGCAGTTTCAGGCTTGGCCAGCCCCAGCATTTT.

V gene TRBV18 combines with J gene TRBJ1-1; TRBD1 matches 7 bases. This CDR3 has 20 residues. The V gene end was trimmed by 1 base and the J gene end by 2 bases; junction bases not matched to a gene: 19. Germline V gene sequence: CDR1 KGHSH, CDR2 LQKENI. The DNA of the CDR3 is TGTGCCAGCTCACCACGTGTCAGGCAGGGGGAAAAGTTAAGAAACACTGAAGCTTTCTTT. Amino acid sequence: CASSPRVRQGEKLRNTEAFF.

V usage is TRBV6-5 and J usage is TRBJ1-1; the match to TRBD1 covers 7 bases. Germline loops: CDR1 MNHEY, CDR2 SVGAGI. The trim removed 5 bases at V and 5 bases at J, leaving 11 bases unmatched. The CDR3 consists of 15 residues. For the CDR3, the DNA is TGTGCCAGCAGTACCCGACAGGGTAGCAAGACTGAAGCTTTCTTT. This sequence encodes CASSTRQGSKTEAFF.

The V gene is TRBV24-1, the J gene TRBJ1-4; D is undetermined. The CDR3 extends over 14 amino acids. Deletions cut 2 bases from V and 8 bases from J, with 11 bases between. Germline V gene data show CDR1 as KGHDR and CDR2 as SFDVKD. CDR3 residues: CATSDSGLREKLFF. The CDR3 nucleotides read TGTGCCACCAGTGATTCGGGGTTGCGGGAAAAACTGTTTTTT.

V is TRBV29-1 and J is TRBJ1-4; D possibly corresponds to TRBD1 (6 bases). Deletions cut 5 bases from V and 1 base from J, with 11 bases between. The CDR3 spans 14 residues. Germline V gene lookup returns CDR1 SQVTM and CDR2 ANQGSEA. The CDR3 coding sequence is TGCAGCGTTCCTTCACAGGGAACTAATGAAAAACTGTTTTTT. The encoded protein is CSVPSQGTNEKLFF.

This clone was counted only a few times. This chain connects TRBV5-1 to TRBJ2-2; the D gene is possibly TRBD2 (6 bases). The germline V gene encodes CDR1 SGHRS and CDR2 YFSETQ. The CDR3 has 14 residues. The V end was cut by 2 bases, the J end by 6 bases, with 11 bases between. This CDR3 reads CASSFGGEPGELFF. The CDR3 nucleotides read TGCGCCAGCAGCTTCGGGGGAGAACCCGGGGAGCTGTTTTTT.

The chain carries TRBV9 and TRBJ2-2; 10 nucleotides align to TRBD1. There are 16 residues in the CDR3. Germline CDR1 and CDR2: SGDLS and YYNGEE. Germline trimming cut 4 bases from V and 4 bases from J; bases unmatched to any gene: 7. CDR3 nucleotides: TGTGCCAGCAGCCTCAGACAGGGGGCCGTCACCGGGGAGCTGTTTTTT. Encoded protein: CASSLRQGAVTGELFF.

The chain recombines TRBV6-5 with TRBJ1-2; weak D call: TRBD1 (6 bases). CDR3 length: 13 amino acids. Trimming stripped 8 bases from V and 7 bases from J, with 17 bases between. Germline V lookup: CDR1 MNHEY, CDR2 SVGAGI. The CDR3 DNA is TGTGCCAGCGGCTCTCGGACAGAGTCTGGCTACACCTTC. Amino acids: CASGSRTESGYTF.

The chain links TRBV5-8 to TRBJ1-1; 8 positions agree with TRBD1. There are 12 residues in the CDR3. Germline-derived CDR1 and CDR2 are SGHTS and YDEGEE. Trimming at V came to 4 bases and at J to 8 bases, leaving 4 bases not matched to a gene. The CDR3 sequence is CASSLWDREAFF. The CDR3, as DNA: TGTGCCAGCAGCCTATGGGACAGGGAAGCTTTCTTT. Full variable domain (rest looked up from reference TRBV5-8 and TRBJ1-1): EAGVTQSPTHLIKTRGQQATLRCSPISGHTSVYWYQQALGLGLQFLLWYDEGEERNRGNFPPRFSGRQFPNYSSELNVNALELEDSALYLCASSLWDREAFFGQGTRLTVV.

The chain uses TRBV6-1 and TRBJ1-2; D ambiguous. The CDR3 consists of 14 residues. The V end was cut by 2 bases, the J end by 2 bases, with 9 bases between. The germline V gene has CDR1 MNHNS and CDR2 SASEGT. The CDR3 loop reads CASSEFSTNYGYTF. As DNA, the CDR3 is TGTGCCAGCAGTGAATTTAGTACGAACTATGGCTACACCTTC.

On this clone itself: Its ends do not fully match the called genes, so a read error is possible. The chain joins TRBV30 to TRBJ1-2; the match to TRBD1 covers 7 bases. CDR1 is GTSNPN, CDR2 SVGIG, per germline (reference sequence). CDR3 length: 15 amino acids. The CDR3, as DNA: TGTGCCTCCCCCTCCAAAATGACAGGGAACTACGGCTACACCTTC. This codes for CASPSKMTGNYGYTF.

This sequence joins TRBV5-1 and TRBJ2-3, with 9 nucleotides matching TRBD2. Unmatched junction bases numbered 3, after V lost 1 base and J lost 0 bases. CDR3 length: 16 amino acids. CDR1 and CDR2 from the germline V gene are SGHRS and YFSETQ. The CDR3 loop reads CASSLWLAGSTDTQYF. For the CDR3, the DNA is TGCGCCAGCAGCTTGTGGCTAGCGGGGAGCACAGATACGCAGTATTTT.

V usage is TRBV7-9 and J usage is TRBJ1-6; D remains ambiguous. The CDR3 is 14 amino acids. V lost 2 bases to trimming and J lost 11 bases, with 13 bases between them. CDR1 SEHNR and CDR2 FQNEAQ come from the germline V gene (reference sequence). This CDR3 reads CASSLTLRTAPLHF. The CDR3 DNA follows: TGTGCCAGCAGCTTAACGCTCCGTACAGCACCCCTCCACTTT.

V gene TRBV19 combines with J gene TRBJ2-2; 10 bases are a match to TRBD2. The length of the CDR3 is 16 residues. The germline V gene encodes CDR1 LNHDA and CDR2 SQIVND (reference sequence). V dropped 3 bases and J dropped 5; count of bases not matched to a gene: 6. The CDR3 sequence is CASSIQAGGPTGELFF. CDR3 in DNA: TGTGCCAGTAGTATTCAAGCGGGGGGGCCGACCGGGGAGCTGTTTTTT.

CDR3 coding DNA: TGTGCCAGCAGCCCGGACAGGGGGCAAGGCGCAGATACGCAGTATTTT. Residues: CASSPDRGQGADTQYF. V gene TRBV3-1 (or the pseudogene TRBV3-2) combines with J gene TRBJ2-3; 11 bases map to TRBD1. The CDR3 runs to 16 residues. The V segment lost 4 bases and the J segment 4 bases; nucleotides outside the gene matches: 7. Germline loops: CDR1 LGHDT, CDR2 YNNKEL (reference sequence).

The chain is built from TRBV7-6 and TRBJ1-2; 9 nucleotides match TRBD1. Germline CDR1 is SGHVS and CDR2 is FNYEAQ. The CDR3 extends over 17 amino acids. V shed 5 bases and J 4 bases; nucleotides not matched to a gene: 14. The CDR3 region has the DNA TGTGCCAGCAGCGGCCGGGACAGGGTGAATAGAAGCTATGGCTACACCTTC. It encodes CASSGRDRVNRSYGYTF.

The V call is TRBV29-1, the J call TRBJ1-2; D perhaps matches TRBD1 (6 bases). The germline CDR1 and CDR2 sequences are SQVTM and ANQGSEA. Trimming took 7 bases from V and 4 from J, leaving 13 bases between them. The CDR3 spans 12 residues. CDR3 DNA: TGCAGCGCGGCTGAGGGGGTCTATGGCTACACCTTC. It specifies CSAAEGVYGYTF.

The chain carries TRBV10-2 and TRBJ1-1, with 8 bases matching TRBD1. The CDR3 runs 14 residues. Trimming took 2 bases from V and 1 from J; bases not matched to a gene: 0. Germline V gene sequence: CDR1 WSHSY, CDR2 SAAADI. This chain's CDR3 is CASSEGTGNTEAFF. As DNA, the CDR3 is TGCGCCAGCAGTGAGGGGACAGGGAACACTGAAGCTTTCTTT.

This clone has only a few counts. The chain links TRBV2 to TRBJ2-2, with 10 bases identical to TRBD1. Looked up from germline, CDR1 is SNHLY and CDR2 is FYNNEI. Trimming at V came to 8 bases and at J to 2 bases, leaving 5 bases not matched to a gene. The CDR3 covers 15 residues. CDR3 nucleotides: TGTGCCAGCTCAAGGACAGGGGGAAACACCGGGGAGCTGTTTTTT. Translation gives CASSRTGGNTGELFF.

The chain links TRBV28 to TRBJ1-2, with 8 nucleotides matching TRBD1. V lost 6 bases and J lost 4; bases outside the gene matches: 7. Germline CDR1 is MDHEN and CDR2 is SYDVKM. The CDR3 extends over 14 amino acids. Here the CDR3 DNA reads TGTGCCAGCAGCTCAGGGGGCCAGGCCTATGGCTACACCTTC. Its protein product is CASSSGGQAYGYTF.

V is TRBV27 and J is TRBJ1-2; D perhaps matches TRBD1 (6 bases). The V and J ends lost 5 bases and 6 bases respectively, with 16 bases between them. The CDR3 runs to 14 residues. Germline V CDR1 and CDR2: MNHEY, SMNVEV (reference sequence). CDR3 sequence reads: CASSPIDRINGYTF. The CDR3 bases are TGTGCCAGCAGTCCTATTGACAGGATCAATGGCTACACCTTC.

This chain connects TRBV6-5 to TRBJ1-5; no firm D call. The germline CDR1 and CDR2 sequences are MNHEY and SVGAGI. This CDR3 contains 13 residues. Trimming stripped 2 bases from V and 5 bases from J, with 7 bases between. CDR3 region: CASSYNSYQPQHF. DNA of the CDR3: TGTGCCAGCAGTTACAACAGTTATCAGCCCCAGCATTTT.

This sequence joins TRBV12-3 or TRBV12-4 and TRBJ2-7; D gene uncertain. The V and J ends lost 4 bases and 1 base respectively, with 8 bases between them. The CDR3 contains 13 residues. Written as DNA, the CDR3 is TGTGCCAGCAGTTCAGGCAGATCCTACGAGCAGTACTTC. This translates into CASSSGRSYEQYF.